This TCR beta chain appears in the sequencing data of a study of T cells after yellow fever vaccination. General study findings and limits: Few clonotypes appeared in both CD4 and CD8 compartments. Abundant bulk-derived clonotypes could contaminate FACS-sorted repertoires. Most clones from primary vaccination resurfaced after the booster (around 97% CD4, less than 90% CD8).

Production of TCR cDNA was by 5'RACE template switching, which also added a universal primer site and UMIs. In TCRdb, the 5' RACE reads were re-called with MiXCR into one record per CDR3 protein. This sample has around 49,000 distinct CDR3 sequences, with under 8% found just once. This clonotype was counted at least ten times. The sequences come from CD8+ T cells not binding an NS4B(214-222) dextramer, sorted from PBMCs, collected 45 days after the yellow fever booster vaccination. The clonotype comes from a man aged 30 to 45 who received the YFV17D yellow fever vaccine.

The DNA of the CDR3 is TGCAGTGCCATAAGACTAGCGGGAGGTATAGGGGAGGTCAATGAGCAGTTCTTC. Amino acids: CSAIRLAGGIGEVNEQFF. This sequence joins TRBV20-1 and TRBJ2-1; 13 nucleotides match TRBD2. This CDR3 is built from 18 residues. CDR1 is DFQATT, CDR2 SNEGSKA, per germline (reference sequence). The J segment lost 6 bases and the V segment lost 6 bases, leaving 17 bases of the junction unmatched.